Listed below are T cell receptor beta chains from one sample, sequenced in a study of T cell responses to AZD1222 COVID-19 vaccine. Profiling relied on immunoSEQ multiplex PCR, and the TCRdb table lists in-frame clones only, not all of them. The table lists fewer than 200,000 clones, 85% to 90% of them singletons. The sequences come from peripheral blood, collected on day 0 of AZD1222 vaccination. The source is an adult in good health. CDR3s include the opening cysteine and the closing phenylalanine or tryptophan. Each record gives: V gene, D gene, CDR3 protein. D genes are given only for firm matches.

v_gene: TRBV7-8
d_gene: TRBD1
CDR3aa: CASSRDRGRDQPQHF

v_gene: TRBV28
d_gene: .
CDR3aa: CASIGGRGSNQPQHF

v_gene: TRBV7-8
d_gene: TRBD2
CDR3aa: CASSSGLDNEQFF

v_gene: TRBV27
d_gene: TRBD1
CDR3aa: CASSPGQGVDYGYTF

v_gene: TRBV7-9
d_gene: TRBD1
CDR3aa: CASSPVQGAPGDTQYF

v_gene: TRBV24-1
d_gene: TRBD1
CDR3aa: CATSRDRGINEQFF

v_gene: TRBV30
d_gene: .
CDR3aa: CAWTTVKGSYNSPLHF

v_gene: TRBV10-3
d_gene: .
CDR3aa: CAISGDLKDGYTF

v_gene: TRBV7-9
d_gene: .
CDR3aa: CASGEMSYGYTF

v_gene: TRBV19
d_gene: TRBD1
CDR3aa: CASSTNRGLTDTQYF

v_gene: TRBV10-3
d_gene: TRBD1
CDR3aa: CAIRPTRTGGNYGYTF

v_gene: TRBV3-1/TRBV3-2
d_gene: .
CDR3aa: CASSQDPTGGYGYTF

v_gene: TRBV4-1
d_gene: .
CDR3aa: CASRSGDGTGELFF

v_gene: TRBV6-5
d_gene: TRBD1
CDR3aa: CASSRDQGVNYGYTF

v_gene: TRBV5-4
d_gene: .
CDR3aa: CASSWGGDGTGELFF

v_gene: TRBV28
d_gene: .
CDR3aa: CASLSGVTSGNTIYF

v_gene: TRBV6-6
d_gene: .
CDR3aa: CASTATGQPQHF

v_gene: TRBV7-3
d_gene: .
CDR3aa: CASSLTSRGTEAFF

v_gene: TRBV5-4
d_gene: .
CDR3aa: CASSAGAQYGYTF

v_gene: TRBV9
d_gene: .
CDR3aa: CASSVGGSPADTQYF

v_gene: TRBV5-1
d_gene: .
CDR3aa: CASSPVGANVLTF

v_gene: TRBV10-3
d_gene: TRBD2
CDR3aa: CAISDPGLAGGDEQFF

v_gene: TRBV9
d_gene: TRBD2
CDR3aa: CASSASGSSYNEQFF

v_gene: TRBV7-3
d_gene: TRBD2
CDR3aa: CASSRTSGFSYNEQFF

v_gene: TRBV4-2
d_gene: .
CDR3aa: CASSQGEVSDTQYF

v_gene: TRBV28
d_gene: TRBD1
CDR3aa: CASIPYQPRTGSSQPQHF

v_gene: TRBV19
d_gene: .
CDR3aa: CASHPGNSGNTIYF

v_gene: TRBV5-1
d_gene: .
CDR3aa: CASSLDGTLNEQFF

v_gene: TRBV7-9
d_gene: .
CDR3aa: CASSPAAGTAEAFF

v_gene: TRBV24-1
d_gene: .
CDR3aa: CATSDASKGTNTYGYTF

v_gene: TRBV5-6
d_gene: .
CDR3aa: CASRLGRKDTQYF

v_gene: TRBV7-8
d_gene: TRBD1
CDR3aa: CASSPRPRDRVNQPQHF